The clone carrying this TCR beta chain was seen ten or more times. These data are taken from a study of regulatory T cells in long-lasting Graves disease. Libraries of TCR beta came from iRepertoire HTBI primers plus Arm-PCR of CDR3 regions. TCRdb itself ran the multiplex PCR reads through MiXCR, one entry per CDR3 protein. The repertoire holds under 450,000 distinct CDR3 sequences, with approximately 10% as singletons. This CDR3 has 17 residues. In germline, CDR1 is ENHRY, CDR2 SYGVKD. Trimming took off 6 bases at V and 0 bases at J, with 20 bases between the two ends. Time point in this sample: newly diagnosed GD, antithyroid drugs for less than 3 months. From RNA extracted from PBMCs, the TCR library was made. Another study also made use of these data, one on T cells in Graves' hyperthyroidism and ophthalmopathy.

Here the sequenced sample was peripheral blood mononuclear cells (PBMCs), taken at new diagnosis, from a patient treated with antithyroid drugs. This clonotype was obtained from a woman between 18 and 30 years old with Graves disease. This rearrangement joins TRBV10-3 to TRBJ1-1; the D gene is possibly TRBD1 (6 bases). CDR3 amino acids: CAISETGSAGMNTEAFF. The CDR3, as DNA: TGTGCCATCAGCGAAACAGGGTCGGCCGGCATGAACACTGAAGCTTTCTTT.